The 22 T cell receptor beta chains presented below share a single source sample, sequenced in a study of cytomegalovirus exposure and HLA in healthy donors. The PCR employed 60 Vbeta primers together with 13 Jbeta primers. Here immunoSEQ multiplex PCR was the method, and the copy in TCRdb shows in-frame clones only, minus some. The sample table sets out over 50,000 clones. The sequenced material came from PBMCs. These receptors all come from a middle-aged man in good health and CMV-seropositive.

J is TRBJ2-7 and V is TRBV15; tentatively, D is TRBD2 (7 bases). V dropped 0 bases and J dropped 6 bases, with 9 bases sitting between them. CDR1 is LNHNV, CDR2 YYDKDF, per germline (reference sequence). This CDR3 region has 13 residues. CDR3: CATSRDGGAEQYF. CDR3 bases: TGTGCCACCAGCAGAGATGGGGGGGCCGAGCAGTACTTC.

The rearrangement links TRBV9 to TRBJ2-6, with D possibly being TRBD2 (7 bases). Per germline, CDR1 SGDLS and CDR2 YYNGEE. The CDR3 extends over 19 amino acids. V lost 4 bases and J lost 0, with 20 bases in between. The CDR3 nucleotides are TGTGCCAGCAGCTCTACGAGGGGGGGGATGGGCTCTGGGGCCAACGTCCTGACTTTC. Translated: CASSSTRGGMGSGANVLTF.

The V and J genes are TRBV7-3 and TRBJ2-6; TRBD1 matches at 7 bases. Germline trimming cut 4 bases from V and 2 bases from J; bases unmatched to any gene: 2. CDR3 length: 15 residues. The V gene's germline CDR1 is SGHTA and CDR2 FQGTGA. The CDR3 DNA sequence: TGTGCCAGCAGCTCTGGACAGGCTGGGGCCAACGTCCTGACTTTC. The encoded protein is CASSSGQAGANVLTF.

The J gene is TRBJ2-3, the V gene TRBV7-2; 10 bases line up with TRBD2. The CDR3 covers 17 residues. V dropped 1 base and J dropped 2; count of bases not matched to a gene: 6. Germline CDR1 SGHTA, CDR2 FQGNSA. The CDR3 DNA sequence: TGTGCCAGCAGCTTAGGGAGAGCGGGAGGGAACACAGATACGCAGTATTTT. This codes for CASSLGRAGGNTDTQYF. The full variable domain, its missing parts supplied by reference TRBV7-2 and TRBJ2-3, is GAGVSQSPSNKVTEKGKDVELRCDPISGHTALYWYRQSLGQGLEFLIYFQGNSAPDKSGLPSDRFSAERTGGSVSTLTIQRTQQEDSAVYLCASSLGRAGGNTDTQYFGPGTRLTVL.

Here the CDR3 reads CASSPGQGRAFF. CDR3 in DNA: TGTGCCAGCAGCCCCGGACAGGGGAGAGCTTTCTTT. V and J are TRBV28 and TRBJ1-1; TRBD1 matches 9 bases. The trim removed 6 bases at V and 10 bases at J, leaving 6 bases unmatched. Germline V gene lookup returns CDR1 MDHEN and CDR2 SYDVKM. This CDR3 contains 12 residues.

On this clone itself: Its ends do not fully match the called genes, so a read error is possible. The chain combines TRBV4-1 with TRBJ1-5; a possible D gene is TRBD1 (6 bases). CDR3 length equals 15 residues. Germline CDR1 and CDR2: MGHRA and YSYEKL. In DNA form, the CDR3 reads TGCGCCAGCAGGGAAGGGGGAATAGGCAATCAGCACCAGCATTTT. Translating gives CASREGGIGNQHQHF.

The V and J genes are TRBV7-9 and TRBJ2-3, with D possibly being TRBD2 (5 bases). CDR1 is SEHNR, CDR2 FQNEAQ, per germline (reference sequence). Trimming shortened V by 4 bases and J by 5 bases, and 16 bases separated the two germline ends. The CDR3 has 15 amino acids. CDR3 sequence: CASSSPAEDVDTQYF. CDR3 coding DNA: TGTGCCAGCAGCTCGCCGGCGGAGGACGTAGATACGCAGTATTTT.

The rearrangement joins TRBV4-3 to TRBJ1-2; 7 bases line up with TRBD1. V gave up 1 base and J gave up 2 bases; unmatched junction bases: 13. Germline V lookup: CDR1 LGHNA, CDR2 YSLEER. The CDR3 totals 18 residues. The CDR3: CASSQVQGGWGKNYGYTF. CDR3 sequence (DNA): TGCGCCAGCAGCCAAGTCCAGGGGGGTTGGGGGAAAAACTATGGCTACACCTTC.

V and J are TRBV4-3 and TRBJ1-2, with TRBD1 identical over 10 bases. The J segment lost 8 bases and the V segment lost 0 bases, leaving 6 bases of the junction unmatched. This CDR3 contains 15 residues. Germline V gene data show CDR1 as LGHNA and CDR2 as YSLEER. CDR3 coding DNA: TGCGCCAGCAGCCAAGAGGGACAGGGGATTGAGGGCTACACCTTC. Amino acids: CASSQEGQGIEGYTF.

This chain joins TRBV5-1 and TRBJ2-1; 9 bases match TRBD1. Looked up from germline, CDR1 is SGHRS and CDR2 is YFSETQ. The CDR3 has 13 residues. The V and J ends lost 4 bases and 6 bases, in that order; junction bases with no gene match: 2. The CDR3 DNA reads TGCGCCAGCAGCAGGGACAGGGCCAATGAGCAGTTCTTC. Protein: CASSRDRANEQFF. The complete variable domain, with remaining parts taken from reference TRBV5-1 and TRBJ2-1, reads KAGVTQTPRYLIKTRGQQVTLSCSPISGHRSVSWYQQTPGQGLQFLFEYFSETQRNKGNFPGRFSGRQFSNSRSEMNVSTLELGDSALYLCASSRDRANEQFFGPGTRLTVL.

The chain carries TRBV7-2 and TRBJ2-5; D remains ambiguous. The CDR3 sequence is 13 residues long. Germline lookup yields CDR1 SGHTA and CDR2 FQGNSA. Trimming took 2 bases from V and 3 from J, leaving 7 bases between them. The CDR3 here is CASSLMAEETQYF. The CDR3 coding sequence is TGTGCCAGCAGCTTAATGGCGGAAGAGACCCAGTACTTC.

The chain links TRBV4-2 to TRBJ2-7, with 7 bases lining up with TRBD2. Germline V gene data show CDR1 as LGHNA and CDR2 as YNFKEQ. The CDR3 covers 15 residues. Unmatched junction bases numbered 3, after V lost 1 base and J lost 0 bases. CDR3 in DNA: TGTGCCAGCAGCCAAGGCGGGAGCAGCTCCTACGAGCAGTACTTC. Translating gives CASSQGGSSSYEQYF.

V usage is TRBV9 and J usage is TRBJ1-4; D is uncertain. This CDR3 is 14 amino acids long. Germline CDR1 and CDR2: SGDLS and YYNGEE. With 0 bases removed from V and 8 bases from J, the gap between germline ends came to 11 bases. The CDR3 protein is CASSVGRVQEKLFF. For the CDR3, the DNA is TGTGCCAGCAGCGTAGGGAGGGTTCAGGAAAAACTGTTTTTT.

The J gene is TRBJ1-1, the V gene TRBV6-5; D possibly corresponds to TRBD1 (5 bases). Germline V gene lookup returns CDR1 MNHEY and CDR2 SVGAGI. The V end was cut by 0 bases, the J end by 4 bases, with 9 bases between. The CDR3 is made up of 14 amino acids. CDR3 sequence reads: CASSYSGGVTEAFF. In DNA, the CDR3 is TGTGCCAGCAGTTACTCCGGGGGAGTCACTGAAGCTTTCTTT.

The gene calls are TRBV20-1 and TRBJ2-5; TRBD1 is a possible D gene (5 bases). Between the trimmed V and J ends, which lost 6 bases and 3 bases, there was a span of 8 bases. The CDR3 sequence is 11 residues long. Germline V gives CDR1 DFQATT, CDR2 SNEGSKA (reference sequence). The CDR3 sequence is CSAQGKETQYF. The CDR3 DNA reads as TGCAGTGCCCAGGGAAAAGAGACCCAGTACTTC.

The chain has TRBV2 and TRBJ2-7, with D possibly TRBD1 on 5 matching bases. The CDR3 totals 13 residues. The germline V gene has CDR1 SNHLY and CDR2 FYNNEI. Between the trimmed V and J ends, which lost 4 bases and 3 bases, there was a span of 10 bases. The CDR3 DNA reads TGTGCCAGCAGTGGACAGTCAGACTACGAGCAGTACTTC. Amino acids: CASSGQSDYEQYF. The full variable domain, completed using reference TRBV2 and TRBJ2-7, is EPEVTQTPSHQVTQMGQEVILRCVPISNHLYFYWYRQILGQKVEFLVSFYNNEISEKSEIFDDQFSVERPDGSNFTLKIRSTKLEDSAMYFCASSGQSDYEQYFGPGTRLTVT.

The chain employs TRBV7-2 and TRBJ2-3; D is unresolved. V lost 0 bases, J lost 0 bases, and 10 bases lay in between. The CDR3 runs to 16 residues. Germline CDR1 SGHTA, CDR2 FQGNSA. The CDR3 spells CASSLALITSTDTQYF. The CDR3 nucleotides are TGTGCCAGCAGCTTAGCCCTAATTACGAGCACAGATACGCAGTATTTT.

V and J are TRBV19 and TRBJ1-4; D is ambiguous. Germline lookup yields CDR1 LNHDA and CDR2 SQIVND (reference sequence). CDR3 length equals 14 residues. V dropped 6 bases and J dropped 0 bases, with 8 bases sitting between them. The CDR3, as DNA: TGTGCCAGTAGGAGATTGTCAACTAATGAAAAACTGTTTTTT. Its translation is CASRRLSTNEKLFF.

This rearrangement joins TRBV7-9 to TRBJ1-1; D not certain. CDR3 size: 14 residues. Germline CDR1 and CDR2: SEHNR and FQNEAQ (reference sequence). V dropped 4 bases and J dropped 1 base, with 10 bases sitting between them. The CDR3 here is CASSSAARNTEAFF. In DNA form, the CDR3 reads TGTGCCAGCAGCTCCGCGGCGAGGAACACTGAAGCTTTCTTT.

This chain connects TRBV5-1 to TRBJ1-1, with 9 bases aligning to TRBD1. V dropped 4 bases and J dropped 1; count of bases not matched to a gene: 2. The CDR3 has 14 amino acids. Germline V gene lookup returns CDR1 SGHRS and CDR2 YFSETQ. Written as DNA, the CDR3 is TGCGCCAGCAGCCCGGACAGGGGGAACACTGAAGCTTTCTTT. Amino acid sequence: CASSPDRGNTEAFF. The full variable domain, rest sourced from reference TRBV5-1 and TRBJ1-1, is KAGVTQTPRYLIKTRGQQVTLSCSPISGHRSVSWYQQTPGQGLQFLFEYFSETQRNKGNFPGRFSGRQFSNSRSEMNVSTLELGDSALYLCASSPDRGNTEAFFGQGTRLTVV.

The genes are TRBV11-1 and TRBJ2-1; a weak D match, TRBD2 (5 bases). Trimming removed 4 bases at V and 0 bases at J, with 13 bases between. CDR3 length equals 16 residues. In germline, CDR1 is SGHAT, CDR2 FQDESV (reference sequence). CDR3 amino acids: CASSSWTGSSYNEQFF. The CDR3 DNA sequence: TGTGCCAGCAGCTCCTGGACGGGGAGCTCCTACAATGAGCAGTTCTTC. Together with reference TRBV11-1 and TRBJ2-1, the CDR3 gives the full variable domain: EAEVAQSPRYKITEKSQAVAFWCDPISGHATLYWYRQILGQGPELLVQFQDESVVDDSQLPKDRFSAERLKGVDSTLKIQPAELGDSAMYLCASSSWTGSSYNEQFFGPGTRLTVL.

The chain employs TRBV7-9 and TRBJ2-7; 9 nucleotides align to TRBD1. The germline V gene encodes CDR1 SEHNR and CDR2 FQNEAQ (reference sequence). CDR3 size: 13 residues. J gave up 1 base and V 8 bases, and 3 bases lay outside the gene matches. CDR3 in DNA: TGTGCCAGCTCGGGGACAGGGTCCTACGAGCAGTACTTC. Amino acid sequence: CASSGTGSYEQYF.